The rows below give T cell receptor beta chains drawn from one sample of a study of identical twins. One entry per CDR3 protein, called by TCRdb with MiXCR from the 5' RACE reads. The sample contains under 250,000 distinct CDR3 sequences, 9.4% of which appear only once. Source material: memory (CD45RO+) T cells sorted from blood. These TCRs come from a woman younger than 30 in good health. The CDR3 runs from the conserved cysteine through the conserved F or W. Fields, in order: clone size, V gene, J gene, D gene, CDR3 DNA, CDR3 protein. A D gene is named only where the DNA matches it firmly. The size entry is marked missing in some rows and otherwise reads once, few, many or a size class.

size: .; V: TRBV2; J: TRBJ2-7; D: TRBD1; DNA: TGTGCCAGGAAGCAATACAGGGGCGAGCAGTACTTC; CDR3: CARKQYRGEQYF
size: few; V: TRBV11-2; J: TRBJ2-1; D: .; DNA: TGTGCCAGCAGCCCCACCTGGGGGACCTTTAACAATGAGCAGTTCTTC; CDR3: CASSPTWGTFNNEQFF
size: .; V: TRBV2; J: TRBJ2-7; D: .; DNA: TGTGCTAGCAGTATGGCGGCCTCCCGCGAATACTTC; CDR3: CASSMAASREYF
size: .; V: TRBV5-5; J: TRBJ2-5; D: TRBD1; DNA: TGTGCCAGCAGCTTGGTACAGGGGCGTGGTGAGACCCAGTACTTC; CDR3: CASSLVQGRGETQYF
size: few; V: TRBV10-2; J: TRBJ1-6; D: .; DNA: TGCGCCAGCAGGGCCCAGGGAATCCACTCACCCCTCCACTTT; CDR3: CASRAQGIHSPLHF
size: .; V: TRBV30; J: TRBJ2-5; D: TRBD1; DNA: TGTGCCTGGAGTGTAGGACAGGGGAGAGAGACCCAGTACTTC; CDR3: CAWSVGQGRETQYF
size: .; V: TRBV20-1; J: TRBJ2-1; D: TRBD2; DNA: TGCAGTGCTTGGACTAGCGGGGGGCGGGGTGAGCAGTTCTTC; CDR3: CSAWTSGGRGEQFF
size: many; V: TRBV20-1; J: TRBJ2-1; D: .; DNA: TGCAGTGCTAGAGACGCTACGGCTAACAACAATGAGCAGTTCTTC; CDR3: CSARDATANNNEQFF
size: many; V: TRBV20-1; J: TRBJ2-5; D: TRBD2; DNA: TGCAGTGCTCTTTTCGGACTAGCGGGGGTAGGAGAGACCCAGTACTTC; CDR3: CSALFGLAGVGETQYF
size: .; V: TRBV21-1; J: TRBJ2-1; D: .; DNA: TGTGCCAGCACCAATTTGCTTGGGCGTAGCTCCTACAATGAGCAGTTCTTC; CDR3: CASTNLLGRSSYNEQFF
size: .; V: TRBV18; J: TRBJ2-1; D: TRBD2; DNA: TGTGCCAGCTCACGTGGCGGGAGGGCCTCCTACAATGAGCAGTTCTTC; CDR3: CASSRGGRASYNEQFF
size: many; V: TRBV7-8; J: TRBJ2-3; D: .; DNA: TGTGCCAGCGGCGAATGGGTGGCGCCGGAGGGTACGCAGTATTTT; CDR3: CASGEWVAPEGTQYF
size: .; V: TRBV5-6; J: TRBJ2-6; D: .; DNA: TGTGCCAGCAGCCGGACTGGGGCCAACGTCCTGACTTTC; CDR3: CASSRTGANVLTF
size: .; V: TRBV7-3; J: TRBJ2-1; D: TRBD2; DNA: TGTGCCAGCAGTAAAACTAGCGGGGGGGCTAGAATGAATGAGCAGTTCTTC; CDR3: CASSKTSGGARMNEQFF
size: few; V: TRBV6-1; J: TRBJ1-1; D: .; DNA: TGTGCCAGCAGTCCCGGGGCTTGGGACACTGAAGCTTTCTTT; CDR3: CASSPGAWDTEAFF
size: few; V: TRBV2; J: TRBJ2-7; D: .; DNA: TGTGCCAGCAGTCCGGGACACGGGACCTACGAGCAGTACTTC; CDR3: CASSPGHGTYEQYF
size: few; V: TRBV5-6; J: TRBJ2-7; D: .; DNA: TGTGCCAGCAGGGAGAGGGGGAAGTCCTACGAGCAGTACTTC; CDR3: CASRERGKSYEQYF
size: many; V: TRBV18; J: TRBJ2-3; D: .; DNA: TGTGCCAGCTCACCAGGCAGAACCAACACAGATACGCAGTATTTT; CDR3: CASSPGRTNTDTQYF
size: few; V: TRBV7-2; J: TRBJ2-3; D: TRBD2; DNA: TGTGCCAGCAGCCAACTAGCGGGAGGATCCGGAGATACGCAGTATTTT; CDR3: CASSQLAGGSGDTQYF
size: few; V: TRBV28; J: TRBJ2-3; D: TRBD2; DNA: TGTGCCAGCAGTCCTCTAGCGGGAGTTGATAGAGATACGCAGTATTTT; CDR3: CASSPLAGVDRDTQYF
size: few; V: TRBV18; J: TRBJ1-1; D: TRBD1; DNA: TGTGCCAGCTCACGTGACAGGGAGTCTTTCTTT; CDR3: CASSRDRESFF
size: few; V: TRBV20-1; J: TRBJ2-7; D: .; DNA: TGCAGTGCTAGAGATCCCCAGGGAGTGAACGAGCAGTACTTC; CDR3: CSARDPQGVNEQYF
size: many; V: TRBV3-1; J: TRBJ1-1; D: .; DNA: TGTGCCAGCGCCCAATGGAACACTGAAGCTTTCTTT; CDR3: CASAQWNTEAFF
size: few; V: TRBV6-1; J: TRBJ1-5; D: .; DNA: TGTGCCAGCAGTGAAAGAAGCGATCAGCCCCAGCATTTT; CDR3: CASSERSDQPQHF
size: few; V: TRBV19; J: TRBJ1-1; D: TRBD1; DNA: TGTGCCAGTAGTATTGTGGGACAGGGAGGCACTGAAGCTTTCTTT; CDR3: CASSIVGQGGTEAFF
size: many; V: TRBV12-3/TRBV12-4; J: TRBJ1-3; D: .; DNA: TGTGCCAGCAGCCAACCCGGACAGCTCACGGGAAACACCATATATTTT; CDR3: CASSQPGQLTGNTIYF
size: few; V: TRBV5-1; J: TRBJ2-7; D: .; DNA: TGCGCCAGCAGCTTGGGATCCGGGACGGCGGGGCACGAGCAGTACTTC; CDR3: CASSLGSGTAGHEQYF
size: few; V: TRBV5-1; J: TRBJ2-6; D: .; DNA: TGCGCCAGCACCCACTCGGGGGCTGGGGCCAACGTCCTGACTTTC; CDR3: CASTHSGAGANVLTF
size: medium-sized; V: TRBV6-4; J: TRBJ2-2; D: TRBD1; DNA: TGTGCCAGCAGTGGGACAGGGGGCAGCGGGGAGCTGTTTTTT; CDR3: CASSGTGGSGELFF
size: many; V: TRBV29-1; J: TRBJ2-1; D: .; DNA: TGCAGCGTTGTAACACACTTAGAGCAGTTCTTC; CDR3: CSVVTHLEQFF
size: .; V: TRBV10-3; J: TRBJ2-1; D: TRBD2; DNA: TGTGCCATCACAAGCGGGAGTGGGTATGAGCAGTTCTTC; CDR3: CAITSGSGYEQFF
size: .; V: TRBV20-1; J: TRBJ2-7; D: TRBD2; DNA: TGCAGTGCTAGAGTCCCAGGGACTAACGAGCAGTACTTC; CDR3: CSARVPGTNEQYF
size: .; V: TRBV18; J: TRBJ1-2; D: .; DNA: TGTGCCAGCTCACCCCAGGGAGGGAACAGTGGCTACACCTTC; CDR3: CASSPQGGNSGYTF
size: .; V: TRBV7-9; J: TRBJ2-1; D: .; DNA: TGTGCCAGCAGCTTACCAGGGTTAACCTACAATGAGCAGTTCTTC; CDR3: CASSLPGLTYNEQFF
size: .; V: TRBV9; J: TRBJ2-1; D: TRBD2; DNA: TGTGCCAGCAGCGTATCTAGCGGGAGTTTGGGTGAGCAGTTCTTC; CDR3: CASSVSSGSLGEQFF
size: .; V: TRBV30; J: TRBJ1-2; D: .; DNA: TGTGCCTTGAGGCGGCGGCTTCTTAACTATGGCTACACCTTC; CDR3: CALRRRLLNYGYTF
size: many; V: TRBV6-5; J: TRBJ1-2; D: .; DNA: TGTGCCAGCAGTACTCAGGAGGTGGGCTATGGCTACACCTTC; CDR3: CASSTQEVGYGYTF
size: .; V: TRBV18; J: TRBJ1-5; D: .; DNA: TGTGCCAGCTCCGGTAGCTATAGCAATCAGCCCCAGCATTTT; CDR3: CASSGSYSNQPQHF
size: many; V: TRBV29-1; J: TRBJ2-5; D: .; DNA: TGCAGCGTTGACCGGGAAGGGGAGACCCAGTACTTC; CDR3: CSVDREGETQYF
size: many; V: TRBV28; J: TRBJ2-7; D: .; DNA: TGTGCCAGCAGTTCCTCACAGGTCTCAAAGTACTTC; CDR3: CASSSSQVSKYF
size: few; V: TRBV7-2; J: TRBJ1-1; D: .; DNA: TGTGCCAGCAGCTTAAGGTCGGGGCAGGGCACTGAAGCTTTCTTT; CDR3: CASSLRSGQGTEAFF
size: many; V: TRBV11-2; J: TRBJ2-2; D: .; DNA: TGTGCCAGCAGCTTAACGGGAAACCACAACACCGGGGAGCTGTTTTTT; CDR3: CASSLTGNHNTGELFF
size: .; V: TRBV20-1; J: TRBJ2-1; D: TRBD1; DNA: TGCAGTGCTAGAGTTCAGGGGGCTAGACGCAATGAGCAGTTCTTC; CDR3: CSARVQGARRNEQFF